This is a list of T cell receptor beta chains from one sample in a study of T cells after yellow fever vaccination. TCRdb redid the calling of the 5' RACE reads with MiXCR, one entry per CDR3 protein. The sample includes 68,000 or so distinct CDR3 sequences, under 8% seen only once; the top ten take under 45%. Specimen: CD8+ T cells sorted from PBMCs, collected more than 35 days after the first yellow fever vaccination. The receptors derive from a man between 18 and 29 years old who received the YFV17D yellow fever vaccine. The CDR3 runs from the conserved cysteine through the conserved F or W. The D gene is left open where the match is weak. Clone size is given for some rows only: seen once, a few or many times, or a class if the clone is expanded.

clone_size | d_call | j_call | v_call | cdr3_nt | cdr3_aa
. | . | TRBJ1-1 | TRBV5-4 | TGTGCCAGCAGCTTGGAACGAGGAAACACTGAAGCTTTCTTT | CASSLERGNTEAFF
. | TRBD1 | TRBJ1-5 | TRBV6-2/TRBV6-3 | TGTGCCAGCACCAAAGACAGGGCAGGCAATCAGCCCCAGCATTTT | CASTKDRAGNQPQHF
. | TRBD1 | TRBJ1-1 | TRBV5-6 | TGTGCCAGCAGCTTGGACGGACAGGGTGAAGCTTTCTTT | CASSLDGQGEAFF
many | . | TRBJ1-4 | TRBV7-9 | TGTGCCAGCACCCCTTTCAGGACAGTCGGTAATGAAAAACTGTTTTTT | CASTPFRTVGNEKLFF
few | . | TRBJ1-1 | TRBV5-6 | TGTGCCAGCAGCTTGGCTGGGGGAGGCACTGAAGCTTTCTTT | CASSLAGGGTEAFF
few | . | TRBJ2-5 | TRBV6-1 | TGTGCCAGCAGTCCCAACCGCAAGGGGGAGACCCAGTACTTC | CASSPNRKGETQYF
many | . | TRBJ2-5 | TRBV12-3/TRBV12-4 | TGTGCCAGCAGTGTATCCTCTTCGCGGATCCAAGAGACCCAGTACTTC | CASSVSSSRIQETQYF
many | TRBD1 | TRBJ2-7 | TRBV5-1 | TGCGCCAGCAGCTTTAGGACAGGGTACGAGCAGTACTTC | CASSFRTGYEQYF
. | . | TRBJ2-2 | TRBV20-1 | TGCAGTGCTAGGGAAAAAGGGCAGAACACCGGGGAGCTGTTTTTT | CSAREKGQNTGELFF
many | TRBD2 | TRBJ2-1 | TRBV28 | TGTGCCAGCAGTTTTTTGGAACTAGCGGGGGGAACGTCCTACAATGAGCAGTTCTTC | CASSFLELAGGTSYNEQFF
many | . | TRBJ2-3 | TRBV4-1 | TGCGCCAGCAGCCAAAGGTGGGTTAGCACAGATACGCAGTATTTT | CASSQRWVSTDTQYF
many | TRBD2 | TRBJ2-4 | TRBV7-2 | TGTGCCAGCAGCCCCGGGGGGGCGGCCAAAAACATTCAGTACTTC | CASSPGGAAKNIQYF
. | . | TRBJ2-1 | TRBV4-1 | TGCGCCAGCAGCCAAGATCCAGACAATGAGCAGTTCTTC | CASSQDPDNEQFF
many | TRBD2 | TRBJ2-1 | TRBV12-3/TRBV12-4 | TGTGCCAGCAGTTTCCAGGGAGGGTATAGTGAGCAGTTCTTC | CASSFQGGYSEQFF
many | TRBD2 | TRBJ2-3 | TRBV7-9 | TGTGCCAGCAGCTTAGACGGGGACTATTCAGATACGCAGTATTTT | CASSLDGDYSDTQYF
. | . | TRBJ2-1 | TRBV2 | TGTGCCTTCTGTCCACCAGGGCGGGCCGATGAGCAGTTCTTC | CAFCPPGRADEQFF
many | TRBD1 | TRBJ2-5 | TRBV25-1 | TGTGCCAGCAGTGAATATAAGGGACAGGGGGTAAGGGCACAGACCCAGTACTTC | CASSEYKGQGVRAQTQYF
few | . | TRBJ2-5 | TRBV23-1 | TGCGCCAGCAGTCAATCTACCCCGGGCTTAGGGGAGACCCAGTACTTC | CASSQSTPGLGETQYF
many | . | TRBJ1-6 | TRBV7-9 | TGTGCCAGCAGCTTAGTTGGTCCCGGTTCACCCCTCCACTTT | CASSLVGPGSPLHF
many | . | TRBJ2-5 | TRBV7-6 | TGTGCCAGCAGCTTATCCCGCGATATTTGGGAGACCCAGTACTTC | CASSLSRDIWETQYF
many | . | TRBJ2-5 | TRBV7-2 | TGTGCCAGCAGGTCCGTGGGGGGTCGGGAGACCCAGTACTTC | CASRSVGGRETQYF
few | TRBD1 | TRBJ2-7 | TRBV4-1 | TGCGCCAGCAGCCAAGTTACAGGGGGCCTTCGCGAGCAGTACTTC | CASSQVTGGLREQYF
many | TRBD1 | TRBJ2-7 | TRBV6-2/TRBV6-3 | TGTGCCAGCAGTTACCCTGGACAGGGGTTTTTATCCTACGAGCAGTACTTC | CASSYPGQGFLSYEQYF
many | TRBD2 | TRBJ2-5 | TRBV11-3 | TGTGCCAGCAGCCCCTCGGGGGGGCAGAAGACCCAGTACTTC | CASSPSGGQKTQYF
many | . | TRBJ2-7 | TRBV6-2/TRBV6-3 | TGTGCCAGCAGTCATTCCTACGAGCAGTACTTC | CASSHSYEQYF
. | . | TRBJ2-2 | TRBV4-2 | TGTGCCAGCAGCCAGGAAGCCTATGCGAACACCGGGGAGCTGTTTTTT | CASSQEAYANTGELFF
many | . | TRBJ1-1 | TRBV11-2 | TGTGCCAGCAGCTTCAAGGGGCGGGTTGAAGCTTTCTTT | CASSFKGRVEAFF
few | . | TRBJ1-5 | TRBV10-3 | TGTGCCATCAGTGAAAGAGGAGGCAATCAGCCCCAGCATTTT | CAISERGGNQPQHF
many | TRBD1 | TRBJ2-7 | TRBV11-2 | TGTGCCAGCAGAAGACACAGGGGGCCTTTCTCCTACGAGCAGTACTTC | CASRRHRGPFSYEQYF
. | . | TRBJ1-2 | TRBV9 | TGTGCCAGCAGCCCCGCGGGGGCCACCTATGGCTACACCTTC | CASSPAGATYGYTF
many | TRBD1 | TRBJ1-1 | TRBV3-1 | TGTGCCAGCAGCCAGCACAGGGGCACTGAAGCTTTCTTT | CASSQHRGTEAFF
few | . | TRBJ1-1 | TRBV7-9 | TGTGCCAGCAGCACGAGCCCCCCCGGGGCGAGGCACACTGAAGCTTTCTTT | CASSTSPPGARHTEAFF
many | . | TRBJ2-7 | TRBV20-1 | TGCAGTGCTAGAGGCTGGAACTCCTACGAGCAGTACTTC | CSARGWNSYEQYF
many | . | TRBJ2-5 | TRBV7-8 | TGTGCCAGCAGCTTACGGTGGGGGCTTGACCAAGAGACCCAGTACTTC | CASSLRWGLDQETQYF
many | TRBD1 | TRBJ2-1 | TRBV6-5 | TGTGCCAGCAGTTACTCGACCCTTACAGGGGAAGAGCAGTTCTTC | CASSYSTLTGEEQFF
many | . | TRBJ2-3 | TRBV5-1 | TGCGCCAGCAGCAACCCCCACCAGAGTTTGGCAGATACGCAGTATTTT | CASSNPHQSLADTQYF
many | . | TRBJ2-7 | TRBV7-2 | TGTGCCAGCAGCTTGGCAGGGACATCCTACGAGCAGTACTTC | CASSLAGTSYEQYF
many | . | TRBJ1-1 | TRBV12-3/TRBV12-4 | TGTGCCAGCAGTTCCTCGGACACCAACACTGAAGCTTTCTTT | CASSSSDTNTEAFF
many | . | TRBJ1-5 | TRBV7-9 | TGTGCCAGCAGCGGGACTGATAGCAATCAGCCCCAGCATTTT | CASSGTDSNQPQHF
few | TRBD1 | TRBJ1-5 | TRBV10-2 | TGCGCCAGCAAGGACAGGGATAGCAATCAGCCCCAGCATTTT | CASKDRDSNQPQHF
. | . | TRBJ1-5 | TRBV20-1 | TGCAGTGCTAGAGAGGGGCGCGAGCATCAGCCCCAGCATTTT | CSAREGREHQPQHF
many | TRBD1 | TRBJ1-2 | TRBV4-3 | TGCGCCAGCAGCCAGAACCAGGGACAGCTTCGTTATGACTACACCTTC | CASSQNQGQLRYDYTF
. | . | TRBJ2-7 | TRBV27 | TGTGCCAGCAGTTCGGTCCCGGAGAACGAGCAGTACTTC | CASSSVPENEQYF
few | TRBD2 | TRBJ2-1 | TRBV11-2 | TGTGCCAGCACTCGCCCTAGCGGGGTATCCGGGGATGAGCAGTTCTTC | CASTRPSGVSGDEQFF
. | . | TRBJ1-2 | TRBV7-2 | TGTGCCAGCAGCTTAGATTCCGTCCCTAACTATGGCTACACCTTC | CASSLDSVPNYGYTF
many | TRBD2 | TRBJ2-7 | TRBV12-3/TRBV12-4 | TGTGCCAGCAGTTTAGTTGCGGGGGTCAACGAGCAGTACTTC | CASSLVAGVNEQYF
many | TRBD1 | TRBJ2-7 | TRBV5-1 | TGCGCCAGCAGCCTCCCGGGACAGCTAACTGATCGGTACTTC | CASSLPGQLTDRYF
many | . | TRBJ2-4 | TRBV7-2 | TGTGCCAGCAGCAACGACAGGGACTTTAATGGCATTCAGTACTTC | CASSNDRDFNGIQYF
many | . | TRBJ2-7 | TRBV7-2 | TGTGCCAGCAGCTTAGGTCCCATTTTGGGCCCCGAGCAGTACTTC | CASSLGPILGPEQYF